This T cell receptor beta chain is drawn from a study of cytomegalovirus exposure and HLA in healthy donors. The study, taken as a whole, reports: It was reported that TCR beta sequences correctly inferred the HLA-A and HLA-B alleles for most subjects.

PCR primers comprised 60 Vbeta and 13 Jbeta primers. Data came from immunoSEQ multiplex PCR; TCRdb stores just in-frame clones and leaves some out. The repertoire holds about 110,000 clones, with about 81% as singletons. Concerning this clone itself: The antigen is not known. This sample also contains other DNA sequences that code for the same CDR3.

Sequencing used PBMCs. The sequence was collected from a man aged 25 to 40 in good health and CMV-seropositive.

In DNA form, the CDR3 reads TGCGCCAGCAGCCAAGAGGGACAGCTCTCCTACGAGCAGTACTTC. Translated, it gives CASSQEGQLSYEQYF. The chain recombines TRBV4-1 with TRBJ2-7, with TRBD1 matching over 7 bases. Germline lookup yields CDR1 MGHRA and CDR2 YSYEKL. The CDR3 has 15 residues. The V and J ends lost 0 bases and 0 bases, in that order; junction bases with no gene match: 2.